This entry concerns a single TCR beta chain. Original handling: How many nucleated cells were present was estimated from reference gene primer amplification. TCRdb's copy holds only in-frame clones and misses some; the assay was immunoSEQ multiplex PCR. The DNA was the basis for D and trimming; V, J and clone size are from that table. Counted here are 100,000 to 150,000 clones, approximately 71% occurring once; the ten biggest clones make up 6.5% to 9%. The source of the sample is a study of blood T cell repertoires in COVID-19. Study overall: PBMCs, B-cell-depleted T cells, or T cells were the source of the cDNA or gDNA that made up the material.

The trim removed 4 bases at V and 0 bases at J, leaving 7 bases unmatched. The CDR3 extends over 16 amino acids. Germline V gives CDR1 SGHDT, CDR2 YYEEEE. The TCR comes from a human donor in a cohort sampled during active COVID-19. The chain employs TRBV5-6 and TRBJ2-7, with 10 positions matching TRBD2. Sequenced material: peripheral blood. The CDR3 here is CASSLLSGGSSYEQYF. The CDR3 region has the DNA TGTGCCAGCAGCCTCCTTAGCGGGGGGAGCTCCTACGAGCAGTACTTC.